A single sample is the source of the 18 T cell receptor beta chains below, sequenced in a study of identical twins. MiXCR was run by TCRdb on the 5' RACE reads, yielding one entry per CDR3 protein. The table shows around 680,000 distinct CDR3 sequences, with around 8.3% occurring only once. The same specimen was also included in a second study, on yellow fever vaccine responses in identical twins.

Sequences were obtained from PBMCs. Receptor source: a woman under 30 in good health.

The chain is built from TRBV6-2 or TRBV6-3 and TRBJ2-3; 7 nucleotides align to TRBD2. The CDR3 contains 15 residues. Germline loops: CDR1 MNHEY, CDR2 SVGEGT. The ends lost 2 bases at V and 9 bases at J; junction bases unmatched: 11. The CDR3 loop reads CASSYERGPVGTQYF. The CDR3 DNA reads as TGTGCCAGCAGTTACGAGCGGGGCCCCGTGGGGACGCAGTATTTT.

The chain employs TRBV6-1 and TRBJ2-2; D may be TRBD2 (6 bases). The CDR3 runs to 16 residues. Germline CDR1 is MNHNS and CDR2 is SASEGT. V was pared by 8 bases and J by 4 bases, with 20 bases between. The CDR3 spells CASYNSRRGITGELFF. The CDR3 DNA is TGTGCCAGCTACAACAGTCGGAGGGGAATCACCGGGGAGCTGTTTTTT.

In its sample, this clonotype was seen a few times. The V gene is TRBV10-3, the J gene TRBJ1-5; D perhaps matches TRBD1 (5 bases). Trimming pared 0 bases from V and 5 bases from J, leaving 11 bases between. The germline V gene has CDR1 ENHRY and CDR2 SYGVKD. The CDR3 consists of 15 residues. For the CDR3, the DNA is TGTGCCATCAGTGAGTCGGCTGGGGGTCATCAGCCCCAGCATTTT. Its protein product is CAISESAGGHQPQHF.

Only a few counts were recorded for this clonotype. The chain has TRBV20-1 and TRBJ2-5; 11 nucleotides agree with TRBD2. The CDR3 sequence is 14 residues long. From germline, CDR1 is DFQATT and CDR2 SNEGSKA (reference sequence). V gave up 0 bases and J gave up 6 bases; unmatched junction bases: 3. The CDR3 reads CSARDSGRAKTQYF. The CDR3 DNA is TGCAGTGCTAGAGATAGCGGGAGGGCTAAGACCCAGTACTTC.

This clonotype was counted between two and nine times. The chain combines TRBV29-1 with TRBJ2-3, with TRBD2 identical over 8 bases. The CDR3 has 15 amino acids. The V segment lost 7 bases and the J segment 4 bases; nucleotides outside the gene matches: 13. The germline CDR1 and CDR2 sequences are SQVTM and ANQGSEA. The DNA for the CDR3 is TGCAGCGCACGAGGGGACCGGGAGGGTGCAGATACGCAGTATTTT. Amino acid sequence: CSARGDREGADTQYF.

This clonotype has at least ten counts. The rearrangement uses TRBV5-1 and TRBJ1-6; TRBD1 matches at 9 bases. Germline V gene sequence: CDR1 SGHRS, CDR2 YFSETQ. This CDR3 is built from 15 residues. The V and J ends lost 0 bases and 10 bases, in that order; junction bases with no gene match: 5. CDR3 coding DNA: TGCGCCAGCAGCTTGGGAGACAGGGGGGGATCACCCCTCCACTTT. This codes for CASSLGDRGGSPLHF.

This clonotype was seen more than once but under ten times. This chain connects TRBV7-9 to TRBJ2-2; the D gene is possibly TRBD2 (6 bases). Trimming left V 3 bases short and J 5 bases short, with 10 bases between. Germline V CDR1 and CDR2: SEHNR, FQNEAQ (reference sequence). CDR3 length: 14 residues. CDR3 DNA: TGTGCCAGCAGCTTGGGGGGAATAACCGGGGAGCTGTTTTTT. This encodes CASSLGGITGELFF.

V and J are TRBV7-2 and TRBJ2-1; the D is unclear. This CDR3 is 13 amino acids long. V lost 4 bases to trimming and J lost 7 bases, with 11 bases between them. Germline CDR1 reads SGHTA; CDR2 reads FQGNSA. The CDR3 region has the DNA TGTGCCAGCAGCTCTAAGTGGGGAAATGAGCAGTTCTTC. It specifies CASSSKWGNEQFF.

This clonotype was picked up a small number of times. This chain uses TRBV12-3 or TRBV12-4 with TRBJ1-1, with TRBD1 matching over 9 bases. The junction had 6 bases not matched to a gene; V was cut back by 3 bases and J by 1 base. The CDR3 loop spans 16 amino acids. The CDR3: CASSFKQGQGNTEAFF. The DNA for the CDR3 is TGTGCCAGCAGTTTTAAGCAGGGACAGGGGAACACTGAAGCTTTCTTT.

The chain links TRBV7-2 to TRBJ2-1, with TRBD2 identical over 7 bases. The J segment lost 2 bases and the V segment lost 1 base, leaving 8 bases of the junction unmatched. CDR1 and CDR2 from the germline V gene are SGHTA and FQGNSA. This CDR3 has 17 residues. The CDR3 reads CASSLGLSGTTYNEQFF. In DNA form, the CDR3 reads TGTGCCAGCAGCTTAGGGCTTTCCGGGACTACCTACAATGAGCAGTTCTTC.

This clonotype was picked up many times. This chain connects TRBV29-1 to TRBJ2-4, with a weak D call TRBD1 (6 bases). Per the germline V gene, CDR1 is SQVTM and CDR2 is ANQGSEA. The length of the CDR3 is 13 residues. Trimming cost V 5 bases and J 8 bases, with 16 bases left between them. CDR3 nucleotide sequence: TGCAGCGTTAGAAATACAGGGTGGGACATTCAGTACTTC. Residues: CSVRNTGWDIQYF.

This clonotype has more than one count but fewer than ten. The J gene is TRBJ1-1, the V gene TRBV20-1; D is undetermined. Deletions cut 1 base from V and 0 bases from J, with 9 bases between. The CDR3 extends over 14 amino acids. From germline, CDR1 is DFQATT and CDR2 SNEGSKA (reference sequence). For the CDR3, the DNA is TGCAGTGCTAGAGTTAGCGGTATGAACACTGAAGCTTTCTTT. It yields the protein CSARVSGMNTEAFF.

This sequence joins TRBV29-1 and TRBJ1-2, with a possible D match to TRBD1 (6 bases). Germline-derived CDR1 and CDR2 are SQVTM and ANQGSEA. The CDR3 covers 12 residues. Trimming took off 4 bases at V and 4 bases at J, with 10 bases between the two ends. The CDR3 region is CSVGGGSYGYTF. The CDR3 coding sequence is TGCAGCGTTGGAGGGGGAAGCTATGGCTACACCTTC. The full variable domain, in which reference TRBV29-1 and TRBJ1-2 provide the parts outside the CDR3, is SAVISQKPSRDICQRGTSLTIQCQVDSQVTMMFWYRQQPGQSLTLIATANQGSEATYESGFVIDKFPISRPNLTFSTLTVSNMSPEDSSIYLCSVGGGSYGYTFGSGTRLTVV.

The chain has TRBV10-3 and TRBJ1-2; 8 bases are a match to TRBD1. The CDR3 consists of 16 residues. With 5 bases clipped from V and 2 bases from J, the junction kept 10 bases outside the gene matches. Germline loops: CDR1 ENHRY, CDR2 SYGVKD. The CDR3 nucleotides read TGTGCCATCAGTCTGGAGGGACAGGCACAAAACTATGGCTACACCTTC. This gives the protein CAISLEGQAQNYGYTF.

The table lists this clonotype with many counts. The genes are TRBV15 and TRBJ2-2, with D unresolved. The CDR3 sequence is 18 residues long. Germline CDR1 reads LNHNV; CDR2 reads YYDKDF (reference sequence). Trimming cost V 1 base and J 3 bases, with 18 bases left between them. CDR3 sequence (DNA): TGTGCCACCAGCAGAGGGTCGAAGGTTGACTGGTACACCGGGGAGCTGTTTTTT. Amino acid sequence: CATSRGSKVDWYTGELFF.

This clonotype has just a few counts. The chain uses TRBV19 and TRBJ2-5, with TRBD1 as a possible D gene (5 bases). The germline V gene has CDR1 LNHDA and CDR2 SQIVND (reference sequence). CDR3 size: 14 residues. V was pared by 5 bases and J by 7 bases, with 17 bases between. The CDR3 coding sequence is TGTGCCAGTAGTCCCGACAGCCCTGGTTGGACCCAGTACTTC. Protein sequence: CASSPDSPGWTQYF.

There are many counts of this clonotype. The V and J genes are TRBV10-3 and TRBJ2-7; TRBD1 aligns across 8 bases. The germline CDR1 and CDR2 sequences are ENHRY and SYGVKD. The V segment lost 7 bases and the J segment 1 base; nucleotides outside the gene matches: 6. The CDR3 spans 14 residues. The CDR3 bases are TGTGCCATCAAATTGAGGACAGGGTCCTACGAGCAGTACTTC. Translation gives CAIKLRTGSYEQYF.

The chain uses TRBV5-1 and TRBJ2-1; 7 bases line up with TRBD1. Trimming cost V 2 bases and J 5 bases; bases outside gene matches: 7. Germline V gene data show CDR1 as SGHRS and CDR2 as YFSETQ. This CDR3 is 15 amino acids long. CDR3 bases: TGCGCCAGCAGCTTATACAGGGGCCCTGACAATGAGCAGTTCTTC. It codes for CASSLYRGPDNEQFF. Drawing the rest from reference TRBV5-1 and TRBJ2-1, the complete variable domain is KAGVTQTPRYLIKTRGQQVTLSCSPISGHRSVSWYQQTPGQGLQFLFEYFSETQRNKGNFPGRFSGRQFSNSRSEMNVSTLELGDSALYLCASSLYRGPDNEQFFGPGTRLTVL.